The rows below give T cell receptor beta chains drawn from one sample of a study of metastatic and nonmetastatic thyroid tumors. TCRdb reprocessed the PCR reads using MiXCR. There are 30,000 to 35,000 clones in the sample; 15% occur only once, and around a fifth lies in the top ten. Sample: blood. The receptors here all came from a male donor with papillary thyroid cancer or a benign thyroid nodule (not recorded which). Some clones in this sample may be carry-over from other donors' samples. Each CDR3 is given with its conserved first and last residue. The order of the fields is V gene, D gene, clone size, J gene, CDR3 DNA, CDR3 protein. The D gene is left open where the match is weak. The listing skips clone size in some rows; elsewhere it reads once, few, many or a size class.

V: TRBV10-2
D: -
size: many
J: TRBJ2-2
DNA: TGCGCCAGCAGTGGGTCCGGGGGCGGGGAGCTGTTTTTT
CDR3: CASSGSGGGELFF

V: TRBV20-1
D: -
size: -
J: TRBJ1-1
DNA: TGCTGTGCCCCTCCACTCGGGGACACTGAAGCTTTATTT
CDR3: CCAPPLGDTEALF

V: TRBV7-2
D: TRBD1
size: many
J: TRBJ2-2
DNA: TGTGCCAGCAGCCCACAGGGGGTCGGCACCGGGGAGCTGTTTTTT
CDR3: CASSPQGVGTGELFF

V: TRBV24-1
D: TRBD1
size: many
J: TRBJ1-1
DNA: TGTGCCACCAGTGGACAGGGCGGCACTGAAGCTTTCTTT
CDR3: CATSGQGGTEAFF

V: TRBV7-2
D: -
size: -
J: TRBJ1-6
DNA: TGTGCCAACAGCCCACAGATGTCGAATAATTCACCCCTACACTTT
CDR3: CANSPQMSNNSPLHF

V: TRBV11-2
D: -
size: -
J: TRBJ2-1
DNA: TGTGTCAGCAGCGCCAGCGGGCGAATCTACAATGAGCAGTTCTTC
CDR3: CVSSASGRIYNEQFF

V: TRBV18
D: TRBD2
size: many
J: TRBJ2-1
DNA: TGTGCCAGCTCTCCCGGACTAGTCAATGAGCAGTTCTTC
CDR3: CASSPGLVNEQFF

V: TRBV9
D: -
size: many
J: TRBJ1-4
DNA: TGTGCCAGCAGTGACGGACACCTTGAAAAACTGTTTTTT
CDR3: CASSDGHLEKLFF

V: TRBV30
D: -
size: many
J: TRBJ1-3
DNA: TGTGCCTGGAGTGTACAGGGTGGAAACACCATATATTTT
CDR3: CAWSVQGGNTIYF

V: TRBV19
D: -
size: many
J: TRBJ2-7
DNA: TGTGCCAGTAGTCCACAGAGTGCCTACGAGCAGTACTTC
CDR3: CASSPQSAYEQYF

V: TRBV18
D: -
size: many
J: TRBJ1-1
DNA: TGTGCCAGCTCACCAAGCGCAGAAATGAACACTGAAGCTTTCTTT
CDR3: CASSPSAEMNTEAFF

V: TRBV30
D: TRBD1
size: many
J: TRBJ1-6
DNA: TGTGCCTCGGACAGGAAAAATTCACCCCTCCACTTT
CDR3: CASDRKNSPLHF

V: TRBV6-1
D: -
size: -
J: TRBJ2-3
DNA: TGTGCCAGCACCAACCCCTACGAGGCTAGAAAAGATACGCAGTATTTT
CDR3: CASTNPYEARKDTQYF

V: TRBV12-3/TRBV12-4
D: TRBD2
size: -
J: TRBJ2-3
DNA: TGTGCCAGCAGTTTAACCGTTGGGGACTCGGGACTAGAAGCCCGCTATACGCAGTATTTT
CDR3: CASSLTVGDSGLEARYTQYF

V: TRBV9
D: -
size: many
J: TRBJ2-3
DNA: TGTGCCAGCAGCGTAGGGCCCCACCTTTGGGAAGATACGCAGTATTTT
CDR3: CASSVGPHLWEDTQYF

V: TRBV29-1
D: -
size: many
J: TRBJ2-3
DNA: TGCAGCGCCTTACCCCAGGATAGCACAGATACGCAGTATTTT
CDR3: CSALPQDSTDTQYF

V: TRBV27
D: -
size: many
J: TRBJ2-3
DNA: TGTGCCAGCAACCCTGTCCGCAGAGGAGATACGCAGTATTTT
CDR3: CASNPVRRGDTQYF

V: TRBV11-2
D: -
size: many
J: TRBJ2-7
DNA: TGTGCCAGCAGCTTAGTACACTACGGTGCCTACGAGCAGTACTTC
CDR3: CASSLVHYGAYEQYF

V: TRBV30
D: -
size: many
J: TRBJ2-7
DNA: TGTGCCTGGAAGTTAGGGCTGGGTTCCTACGAGCAGTACTTC
CDR3: CAWKLGLGSYEQYF

V: TRBV6-1
D: -
size: -
J: TRBJ2-7
DNA: TGTGCCAGCATCAAGAGGCTAGAGGGCGAGCATTACTTC
CDR3: CASIKRLEGEHYF

V: TRBV6-2/TRBV6-3
D: TRBD2
size: medium-sized
J: TRBJ2-7
DNA: TGTGCCAGCAGTTTGGGGACTAGCAGCCCGCAGTACTTC
CDR3: CASSLGTSSPQYF

V: TRBV28
D: TRBD1
size: few
J: TRBJ1-5
DNA: TGTGCCAGCAGCCGTGACAGGGCTTCCAATCAGCCCCAGCATTTT
CDR3: CASSRDRASNQPQHF

V: TRBV18
D: -
size: many
J: TRBJ2-1
DNA: TGTGCCAGCTCACCACAAAGACAGGCAGTCAATGAGCAGTTCTTC
CDR3: CASSPQRQAVNEQFF

V: TRBV5-6
D: -
size: once
J: TRBJ2-6
DNA: TGTGCCAGCAGCCCAGACTTAGGGGGGTCCAACGTCCTGACTTTC
CDR3: CASSPDLGGSNVLTF

V: TRBV12-3/TRBV12-4
D: -
size: medium-sized
J: TRBJ2-7
DNA: TGTGCCAGCAGACCCGGACGCTCCTACGAGCAGTACTTC
CDR3: CASRPGRSYEQYF

V: TRBV19
D: -
size: many
J: TRBJ2-7
DNA: TGTGCCAGTAGTAGTGGAGGGGATTCCTACGAGCAGTACTTC
CDR3: CASSSGGDSYEQYF

V: TRBV4-3
D: -
size: -
J: TRBJ2-7
DNA: TGCGCCAGCAGCCAATACCGGGACCGGGGGTACGAGCAGTACTTC
CDR3: CASSQYRDRGYEQYF

V: TRBV5-1
D: -
size: many
J: TRBJ2-1
DNA: TGCGCCAGCAAGAATTCGTGGCATGAAACCTACAATGAGCAGTTCTTC
CDR3: CASKNSWHETYNEQFF